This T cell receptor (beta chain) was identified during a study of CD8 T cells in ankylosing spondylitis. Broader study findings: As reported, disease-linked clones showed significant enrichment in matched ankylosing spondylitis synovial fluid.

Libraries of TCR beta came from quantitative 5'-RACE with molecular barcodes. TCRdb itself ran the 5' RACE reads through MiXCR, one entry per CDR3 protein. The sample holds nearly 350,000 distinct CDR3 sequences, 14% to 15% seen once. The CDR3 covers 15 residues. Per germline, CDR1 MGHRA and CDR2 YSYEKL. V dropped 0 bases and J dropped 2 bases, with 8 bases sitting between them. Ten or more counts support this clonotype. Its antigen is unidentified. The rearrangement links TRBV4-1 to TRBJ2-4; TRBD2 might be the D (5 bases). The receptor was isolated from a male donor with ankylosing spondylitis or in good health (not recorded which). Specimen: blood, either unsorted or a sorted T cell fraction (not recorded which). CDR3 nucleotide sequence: TGCGCCAGCAGCCAAGACCCTAGCCCCAAAAACATTCAGTACTTC. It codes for CASSQDPSPKNIQYF.